This TCR beta chain was captured by sequencing in a study of spatial heterogeneity in lung cancer. Study overall: Consistently, beta-chain sequences turned up in larger numbers than alpha-chain sequences did.

Study results and caveats: There were more appearances of ubiquitous expanded tumor TCRs in blood at resection than at follow-up.

The CDR3 covers 10 residues. The V end was cut by 2 bases, the J end by 7 bases, with 5 bases between. Germline V CDR1 and CDR2: DFQATT, SNEGSKA (reference sequence). Time point given: blood at routine non-recurrence follow-up after resection. Whole RNA was taken from tumor, nontumor lung or frozen PBMC; it was then sequenced unsorted. This clonotype occurred many times. As yet, its antigen is unknown. MiXCR, applied by TCRdb to the 5' RACE reads, yields one record per CDR3 protein. Here the sample spans 27,000 or so distinct CDR3 sequences, 5.4% being singletons. V is TRBV20-1 and J is TRBJ1-1; D gene ambiguous. The sample was PBMCs, taken at follow-up. The clonotype comes from a female donor with early-stage non-small cell lung cancer. The DNA for the CDR3 is TGCAGTGCTAGAAGTCTTGAAGCTTTCTTT. Its protein product is CSARSLEAFF.